Shown below are 10 T cell receptor beta chains from a single sample sequenced in a study of regulatory T cells in long-lasting Graves disease (dated by TCRdb to the early 2020s). The library was produced with multiplex PCR. The sequencer listed for this sample is Illumina HiSeq 4000. To build TCR beta libraries, CDR3 regions were amplified by Arm-PCR using iRepertoire HTBI primers. Clones were called with MiXCR by TCRdb after fastp trimmed the public reads at Q25, and only in-frame beta chains were retained. Each record represents a unique CDR3 protein, reported with the most common genes and DNA among its rows. This sample has about 430,000 distinct CDR3 sequences in its table, and approximately 15% of those were observed once. The top ten clones comprise about 7.6% of the sample. The time point label for this specimen denotes: newly diagnosed GD, antithyroid drugs for less than 3 months. RNA was extracted from PBMCs in TRIzol for both TCR sequencing and RNA sequencing.

The sample was also linked to a second study, of T cells in Graves' hyperthyroidism and ophthalmopathy.

The source material was peripheral blood mononuclear cells (PBMCs), sampled at new diagnosis, from a patient treated with antithyroid drugs. The receptors here all came from a middle-aged woman with Graves disease. Donor details come from another sample of the same person, matched by shared clones.

V is TRBV4-1 and J is TRBJ2-5; weak D call: TRBD1 (6 bases). This CDR3 comprises 17 residues. Trimming took off 0 bases at V and 2 bases at J, with 16 bases between the two ends. Germline assignment: CDR1 MGHRA and CDR2 YSYEKL. Here the CDR3 reads CASSQDPTGWRQETQYF. CDR3 sequence (DNA): TGCGCCAGCAGCCAAGATCCCACAGGGTGGCGGCAAGAGACCCAGTACTTC.

This clonotype was detected a few times. The rearrangement uses TRBV20-1 and TRBJ2-1, with 9 bases lining up with TRBD2. Trimming took 3 bases from V and 9 from J; bases not matched to a gene: 12. This CDR3 has 15 residues. Germline V lookup: CDR1 DFQATT, CDR2 SNEGSKA (reference sequence). The CDR3 region has the DNA TGCAGTGCTAGGTTTTCTAGCGGGACTGGTAGTGAGCAGTTCTTC. Residues: CSARFSSGTGSEQFF.

This clonotype was observed at least ten times. The rearrangement links TRBV5-1 to TRBJ2-7, with no clear D. The germline V gene has CDR1 SGHRS and CDR2 YFSETQ. This CDR3 region has 13 residues. Trimming shortened V by 4 bases and J by 1 base, and 9 bases separated the two germline ends. Written as DNA, the CDR3 is TGCGCCAGCAGCAAAATTGGGTCCTACGAGCAGTACTTC. It encodes CASSKIGSYEQYF.

This clonotype was counted a few times. The gene calls are TRBV28 and TRBJ2-7; no clear D gene. V was shortened by 7 bases and J by 7 bases, with 14 bases between the two germline ends. Germline V gives CDR1 MDHEN, CDR2 SYDVKM. CDR3 size: 12 residues. The CDR3 region is CASTLDGEEQYF. Here the CDR3 DNA reads TGTGCCAGCACCTTGGACGGCGAGGAGCAGTACTTC.

This clonotype occurred many times. The chain combines TRBV18 with TRBJ2-5; D not certain. From germline, CDR1 is KGHSH and CDR2 LQKENI. The length of the CDR3 is 13 residues. Trimming stripped 3 bases from V and 5 bases from J, with 10 bases between. CDR3 bases: TGTGCCAGCTCACCCCAGACCCGGGAGACCCAGTACTTC. Translation gives CASSPQTRETQYF.

Turning to this clonotype: A much larger clone sits a single nucleotide away, making a read error possible. The V gene is TRBV7-8, the J gene TRBJ2-3; TRBD2 agrees at 7 bases. Germline V gives CDR1 SGHVS, CDR2 FQNEAQ. The CDR3 consists of 19 residues. CDR3 loop: CASSPTFIRGAGAIDTRYF. The CDR3 bases are TGTGCCAGCAGCCCCACCTTTATAAGGGGTGCGGGAGCGATAGATACGCGGTATTTT. The complete variable domain, with remaining parts taken from reference TRBV7-8 and TRBJ2-3, reads GAGVSQSPRYKVAKRGQDVALRCDPISGHVSLFWYQQALGQGPEFLTYFQNEAQLDKSGLPSDRFFAERPEGSVSTLKIQRTQQEDSAVYLCASSPTFIRGAGAIDTRYFGPGTRLTVL.

This clonotype occurred many times. J is TRBJ2-5 and V is TRBV18; maybe TRBD2 (6 bases). Germline CDR1 KGHSH, CDR2 LQKENI. V lost 0 bases and J 8 bases, leaving 10 bases between the germline ends. The CDR3 has 13 amino acids. The CDR3 region is CASSPPLALTQYF. CDR3 nucleotide sequence: TGTGCCAGCTCACCACCGCTAGCGCTAACCCAGTACTTC.

The chain joins TRBV7-9 to TRBJ1-1, with D uncertain. There are 14 residues in the CDR3. V was cut by 5 bases and J by 5 bases, with 15 bases left in between. Per germline, CDR1 SEHNR and CDR2 FQNEAQ (reference sequence). The CDR3 loop is CASSQGSPNTEAFF. As DNA, the CDR3 is TGTGCCAGCAGCCAAGGTTCCCCGAATACTGAAGCTTTCTTT.

The chain has TRBV7-3 and TRBJ1-5, with 7 bases that match TRBD1. The CDR3 extends over 17 amino acids. Per germline, CDR1 SGHTA and CDR2 FQGTGA. V gave up 5 bases and J gave up 1 base; unmatched junction bases: 11. The CDR3 here is CASSPRKRGPSNQPQHF. The CDR3, as DNA: TGTGCCAGCAGCCCGAGGAAGAGGGGGCCAAGCAATCAGCCCCAGCATTTT. Based on the CDR3 plus reference TRBV7-3 and TRBJ1-5, the full variable domain is GAGVSQTPSNKVTEKGKYVELRCDPISGHTALYWYRQSLGQGPEFLIYFQGTGAADDSGLPNDRFFAVRPEGSVSTLKIQRTERGDSAVYLCASSPRKRGPSNQPQHFGDGTRLSIL.

The chain combines TRBV29-1 with TRBJ2-5, with TRBD1 matching 10 bases. The CDR3 is made up of 13 amino acids. V shed 6 bases, J shed 2 bases, and the junction held 3 bases outside the gene matches. CDR1 and CDR2 from the germline V gene are SQVTM and ANQGSEA. This CDR3 is CSVPGQGQETQYF. The CDR3, as DNA: TGCAGCGTACCGGGACAGGGGCAAGAGACCCAGTACTTC.